The 15 T cell receptor beta chains given below trace back to one sample, sequenced in a study of T cell repertoires in cytomegalovirus infection. TCRdb itself ran the reads through MiXCR, one entry per CDR3 protein. In the table there are about 98,000 distinct CDR3 sequences, about 17% of which are singletons. Source material: PBMCs. These receptors all stem from a human donor in good health (CMV status not recorded). Some clones in this sample may be carry-over from other donors' samples.

This clonotype was recorded a few times. This chain connects TRBV4-3 to TRBJ2-5; D gene ambiguous. Trimming pared 0 bases from V and 3 bases from J, leaving 17 bases between. The CDR3 runs 17 residues. Per germline, CDR1 LGHNA and CDR2 YSLEER. CDR3 protein: CASSQEVTTFAKETQYF. CDR3 coding DNA: TGCGCCAGCAGCCAAGAGGTAACTACATTCGCCAAAGAGACCCAGTACTTC.

In its sample, this clonotype was seen many times. The V gene is TRBV7-2, the J gene TRBJ2-3; the D call may be TRBD1 or TRBD2 (5 bases each). This CDR3 comprises 14 residues. Per germline, CDR1 SGHTA and CDR2 FQGNSA. Trimming removed 5 bases from V and 3 bases from J, with 12 bases in between. CDR3 loop: CASSRDHNTDTQYF. CDR3 DNA sequence: TGTGCCAGCAGCCGGGACCACAATACAGATACGCAGTATTTT.

About this clonotype itself: With a much larger clone just one base away, this may be a read error. The CDR3 sequence: CASSLELLAGLKNIQCF. In nucleotides, the CDR3 is TGTGCCAGCAGCTTAGAATTACTAGCGGGGCTCAAAAACATTCAGTGCTTC. This chain uses TRBV11-2 with TRBJ2-4, with 10 bases matching TRBD2. Germline values: CDR1 SGHAT, CDR2 FQNNGV. CDR3 length: 17 residues.

The chain is built from TRBV6-2 or TRBV6-3 and TRBJ1-1; D possibly corresponds to TRBD1 (5 bases). The germline V gene encodes CDR1 MNHEY and CDR2 SVGEGT. The CDR3 length is 13 residues. Trimming cost V 7 bases and J 6 bases, with 15 bases left between them. CDR3 region: CASIDPGRSEAFF. The CDR3 region has the DNA TGTGCCAGCATCGACCCGGGACGATCTGAAGCTTTCTTT.

This clonotype showed up many times. This chain joins TRBV2 and TRBJ2-3; 12 nucleotides align to TRBD2. Trimming cost V 11 bases and J 4 bases; bases outside gene matches: 7. The CDR3 loop spans 14 amino acids. Germline V CDR1 and CDR2: SNHLY, FYNNEI. The CDR3 nucleotides read TGTGCCGGAACTAGCGGGGGGTTTCCAGATACGCAGTATTTT. Translating gives CAGTSGGFPDTQYF.

The chain couples TRBV14 to TRBJ2-3, with 7 positions matching TRBD2. Trimming at V came to 4 bases and at J to 11 bases, leaving 9 bases not matched to a gene. Per the germline V gene, CDR1 is SGHDN and CDR2 is FVKESK. This CDR3 has 13 residues. CDR3 coding DNA: TGTGCCAGCAGCCCGCTGAGATGGGAGGGGCAGTATTTT. This gives the protein CASSPLRWEGQYF.

This clonotype was seen just once. V usage is TRBV9 and J usage is TRBJ2-2, with D possibly being TRBD1 (5 bases). V gave up 0 bases and J gave up 2 bases, with 8 bases separating them. Germline V CDR1 and CDR2: SGDLS, YYNGEE. The CDR3 consists of 15 residues. CDR3 in DNA: TGTGCCAGCAGCGTAGATGACAGCAACACCGGGGAGCTGTTTTTT. Protein: CASSVDDSNTGELFF.

This clonotype was seen a handful of times. The rearrangement joins TRBV4-1 to TRBJ2-4; the match to TRBD2 covers 10 bases. The trim removed 0 bases at V and 13 bases at J, leaving 3 bases unmatched. The germline gives CDR1 MGHRA, CDR2 YSYEKL. The CDR3 sequence is 13 residues long. The CDR3 sequence: CASSQDQRGGQYF. The CDR3 DNA is TGCGCCAGCAGCCAAGATCAGCGGGGGGGCCAGTACTTC.

Details on this clonotype: A much larger clonotype is one base distant, so this may be a read error. This chain uses TRBV7-6 with TRBJ2-2; D possibly corresponds to TRBD1 (5 bases). The V gene lost 11 bases and the J gene lost 1 base, with 20 bases spanning the gap. Germline loops: CDR1 SGHVS, CDR2 FNYEAQ. This CDR3 has 16 residues. CDR3 region: CASQDESGMNTGELFF. In nucleotides, the CDR3 is TGTGCCTCTCAAGACGAGTCAGGGATGAACACCGGGGAGCTGTTTTTT.

This chain joins TRBV2 and TRBJ1-4; no firm D call. This CDR3 has 15 residues. V was trimmed by 1 base and J by 0 bases, leaving 6 bases between them. The germline V gene has CDR1 SNHLY and CDR2 FYNNEI. The CDR3 DNA sequence: TGTGCCAGCAGTGAAGATCCTGCAACTAATGAAAAACTGTTTTTT. It translates to CASSEDPATNEKLFF.

The CDR3 sequence: CASSLGGGGNQPQHF. The CDR3 DNA sequence: TGTGCCAGCAGCTTAGGGGGGGGGGGCAATCAGCCCCAGCATTTT. The J gene is TRBJ1-5, the V gene TRBV7-2, with a tentative D call TRBD1 (5 bases). The CDR3 extends over 15 amino acids. Germline CDR1 is SGHTA and CDR2 is FQGNSA. V lost 1 base to trimming and J lost 2 bases, with 9 bases between them.

In its sample, this clonotype was seen many times. This chain connects TRBV11-2 to TRBJ2-3; D call uncertain. V was shortened by 5 bases and J by 3 bases, with 18 bases between the two germline ends. This CDR3 has 16 amino acids. Germline assignment: CDR1 SGHAT and CDR2 FQNNGV. This chain's CDR3 is CASSSGEVLGTDTQYF. The CDR3 nucleotides are TGTGCCAGCAGCAGTGGGGAAGTGCTTGGGACAGATACGCAGTATTTT.

This clonotype was seen repeatedly, ten times or more. V and J are TRBV9 and TRBJ1-4, with a weak D call TRBD1 (5 bases). The CDR3 runs to 14 residues. Between the trimmed V and J ends, which lost 2 bases and 2 bases, there was a span of 7 bases. Germline-derived CDR1 and CDR2 are SGDLS and YYNGEE. DNA of the CDR3: TGTGCCAGCAGCGTGGGACGGACTAATGAAAAACTGTTTTTT. Amino acid sequence: CASSVGRTNEKLFF.

The chain is built from TRBV7-9 and TRBJ2-7; 13 bases are shared with TRBD2. This CDR3 comprises 16 residues. From germline, CDR1 is SEHNR and CDR2 FQNEAQ (reference sequence). The J segment lost 2 bases and the V segment lost 5 bases, leaving 6 bases of the junction unmatched. CDR3 sequence: CASSPLGLAGAYEQYF. CDR3 coding DNA: TGTGCCAGCAGCCCCCTCGGACTAGCGGGGGCCTACGAGCAGTACTTC.

Many counts were recorded for this clonotype. The rearrangement uses TRBV15 and TRBJ2-2; tentatively, D is TRBD1 or TRBD2 (6 bases each). Trimming stripped 1 base from V and 6 bases from J, with 9 bases between. In germline, CDR1 is LNHNV, CDR2 YYDKDF (reference sequence). The CDR3 has 14 amino acids. This chain's CDR3 is CATSRGGAAGELFF. The DNA of the CDR3 is TGTGCCACCAGCAGAGGGGGGGCCGCCGGGGAGCTGTTTTTT.